Sequencing of this TCR beta chain was carried out in a study of T cells in Graves' hyperthyroidism and ophthalmopathy. RNA transcripts yielded amplified TCR beta CDR3 regions. Researchers ran a first-round RT-PCR on the TCR CDR3 using the HTBI primer set. TCRdb re-called the multiplex PCR reads through MiXCR, storing one row per CDR3 protein. The table has under 350,000 distinct CDR3 sequences, about 13% seen once; the top ten hold around 32%. Those patients with uncontrolled infection, other autoimmune disease, pregnancy or lactation were excluded. The sample was blood. This clonotype was obtained from a woman in her thirties or forties with Graves' ophthalmopathy.

Here the CDR3 reads CASKYRGSSYEQYV. CDR3 bases: TGTGCCAGCAAGTACAGGGGTAGCTCCTACGAGCAGTACGTC. V gene TRBV2 combines with J gene TRBJ2-7; 7 bases line up with TRBD1. V trimming: 7 bases; J trimming: 0 bases; junction bases outside the gene matches: 6. The CDR3 is made up of 14 amino acids. The germline V gene has CDR1 SNHLY and CDR2 FYNNEI.